The 28 T cell receptor beta chains reported below all come from one sample, sequenced in a study of cytomegalovirus exposure and HLA in healthy donors. PCR employed 60 Vbeta and 13 Jbeta primers. The method was immunoSEQ multiplex PCR; TCRdb's version includes in-frame clones alone and lacks a portion of them. The table has about 130,000 clones, over 50% seen once. Specimen: PBMCs. Receptors originate from a human donor in good health.

With respect to this clone: This same CDR3 is encoded by further DNA sequences in the sample. V usage is TRBV29-1 and J usage is TRBJ2-4, with 7 bases fitting TRBD2. Germline V gene lookup returns CDR1 SQVTM and CDR2 ANQGSEA. The V segment lost 4 bases and the J segment 0 bases; nucleotides outside the gene matches: 15. This CDR3 comprises 18 residues. Written as DNA, the CDR3 is TGCAGCGTTGTTAGACTAGCAGGAGGGCCCTCAGCCAAAAACATTCAGTACTTC. Its protein is CSVVRLAGGPSAKNIQYF.

Details on this clone: The junction does not match germline at one end; this may be a read error. This sequence joins TRBV5-6 and TRBJ2-2, with D uncertain. The V gene's germline CDR1 is SGHDT and CDR2 YYEEEE. The CDR3 covers 15 residues. The CDR3 spells CANSFPIANTGELFF. The CDR3 DNA reads as TGTGCCAACAGCTTCCCAATAGCGAACACCGGGGAGCTGTTTTTT.

The V call is TRBV11-2, the J call TRBJ2-7; D is possibly TRBD1 (5 bases). V gave up 1 base and J gave up 3 bases, with 10 bases separating them. Germline CDR1 and CDR2: SGHAT and FQNNGV. CDR3 length equals 14 residues. CDR3 residues: CASSLGAGNYEQYF. The CDR3 nucleotides read TGTGCCAGCAGCTTAGGGGCAGGGAACTACGAGCAGTACTTC.

The chain uses TRBV7-8 and TRBJ1-3, with no clear D. Between the trimmed V and J ends, which lost 5 bases and 0 bases, there was a span of 11 bases. The CDR3 is 15 residues long. Germline V gives CDR1 SGHVS, CDR2 FQNEAQ. The CDR3 DNA is TGTGCCAGCAGCCCCGGGATTAGCTCTGGAAACACCATATATTTT. It specifies CASSPGISSGNTIYF.

CDR3 sequence reads: CASSRLAGPYNEQFF. The CDR3 region has the DNA TGTGCCAGCAGCCGACTAGCGGGGCCCTACAATGAGCAGTTCTTC. The chain is built from TRBV27 and TRBJ2-1; 11 bases agree with TRBD2. V lost 6 bases to trimming and J lost 2 bases; unmatched junction nucleotides: 3. The CDR3 has 15 amino acids. The germline V gene has CDR1 MNHEY and CDR2 SMNVEV (reference sequence).

The chain links TRBV28 to TRBJ2-7; the match to TRBD1 covers 10 bases. The V and J ends lost 6 bases and 0 bases, in that order; junction bases with no gene match: 14. The length of the CDR3 is 18 residues. From germline, CDR1 is MDHEN and CDR2 SYDVKM. The CDR3 reads CASSPRDRGPHASYEQYF. The CDR3 coding sequence is TGTGCCAGCAGCCCCCGGGACAGGGGTCCTCACGCCTCCTACGAGCAGTACTTC. The full variable domain, in which reference TRBV28 and TRBJ2-7 provide the parts outside the CDR3, is DVKVTQSSRYLVKRTGEKVFLECVQDMDHENMFWYRQDPGLGLRLIYFSYDVKMKEKGDIPEGYSVSREKKERFSLILESASTNQTSMYLCASSPRDRGPHASYEQYFGPGTRLTVT.

This chain uses TRBV6-5 with TRBJ2-5, with a weak D call TRBD1 (6 bases). The length of the CDR3 is 14 residues. Looked up from germline, CDR1 is MNHEY and CDR2 is SVGAGI. Trimming shortened V by 5 bases and J by 4 bases, and 14 bases separated the two germline ends. The CDR3, as DNA: TGTGCCAGCAGTCGACAGGCCCCCCCAGAGACCCAGTACTTC. It specifies CASSRQAPPETQYF.

The chain is built from TRBV20-1 and TRBJ2-7; D might be TRBD2 (5 bases). The CDR3 is 11 residues long. Trimming pared 4 bases from V and 7 bases from J, leaving 11 bases between. Germline CDR1 reads DFQATT; CDR2 reads SNEGSKA (reference sequence). The CDR3, as DNA: TGCAGTGCTACCCCCCGACTAGAGCAGTACTTC. Translated, it gives CSATPRLEQYF.

The chain combines TRBV6-6 with TRBJ2-5; 7 positions match TRBD2. The trim removed 5 bases at V and 5 bases at J, leaving 2 bases unmatched. The CDR3 sequence is 12 residues long. Germline loops: CDR1 MNHNY, CDR2 SVGAGI (reference sequence). CDR3 bases: TGTGCCAGCAGTGTGGGGGGGGAGACCCAGTACTTC. Translated, it gives CASSVGGETQYF.

This rearrangement joins TRBV11-3 to TRBJ2-1, with D possibly matching TRBD1 (5 bases). Trimming removed 0 bases from V and 2 bases from J, with 5 bases in between. This CDR3 is 14 amino acids long. Germline V gene lookup returns CDR1 SGHNT and CDR2 YENEEA. The CDR3 region has the DNA TGTGCCAGCAGCTTAGAAGGGGCCTACAATGAGCAGTTCTTC. Protein sequence: CASSLEGAYNEQFF.

The chain couples TRBV28 to TRBJ2-3; D is unclear. The V end was cut by 4 bases, the J end by 5 bases, with 4 bases between. CDR3 size: 11 residues. Germline-derived CDR1 and CDR2 are MDHEN and SYDVKM. The chain's CDR3 is CASSSLDTQYF. The CDR3 coding sequence is TGTGCCAGCAGTTCTCTAGATACGCAGTATTTT. Supplemented by reference TRBV28 and TRBJ2-3, the full variable domain reads DVKVTQSSRYLVKRTGEKVFLECVQDMDHENMFWYRQDPGLGLRLIYFSYDVKMKEKGDIPEGYSVSREKKERFSLILESASTNQTSMYLCASSSLDTQYFGPGTRLTVL.

A single count supports this clone. The chain joins TRBV28 to TRBJ2-7, with TRBD1 matching 7 bases. The CDR3 has 13 residues. Per the germline V gene, CDR1 is MDHEN and CDR2 is SYDVKM. With 6 bases clipped from V and 2 bases from J, the junction kept 4 bases outside the gene matches. The CDR3 is CASSRGQTYEQYF. The CDR3 region has the DNA TGTGCCAGCAGCCGGGGACAGACCTACGAGCAGTACTTC.

This CDR3 reads CASSQSPGSNRETQYF. The CDR3 DNA follows: TGCGCCAGCAGTCAATCCCCCGGGAGCAATCGAGAGACCCAGTACTTC. The gene calls are TRBV23-1 and TRBJ2-5, with D perhaps TRBD2 (6 bases). TRBV23-1 is an ORF, with its function uncertain. V was pared by 0 bases and J by 4 bases, with 15 bases between. The CDR3 consists of 16 residues.

This clone was observed a single time. The CDR3 spells CASSYRRGGSQPQHF. The CDR3, as DNA: TGTGCCAGCAGTTACCGCAGGGGCGGAAGTCAGCCCCAGCATTTT. The chain combines TRBV6-5 with TRBJ1-5; maybe TRBD1 (6 bases). This CDR3 is built from 15 residues. Germline V gene lookup returns CDR1 MNHEY and CDR2 SVGAGI. V was shortened by 2 bases and J by 6 bases, with 14 bases between the two germline ends.

V and J are TRBV27 and TRBJ2-3; a possible D gene is TRBD2 (6 bases). From germline, CDR1 is MNHEY and CDR2 SMNVEV (reference sequence). V lost 0 bases, J lost 4 bases, and 11 bases lay in between. This CDR3 is built from 15 residues. The CDR3 coding sequence is TGTGCCAGCAGTTTATCGAGAATAGCGGCAGATACGCAGTATTTT. This encodes CASSLSRIAADTQYF.

This chain uses TRBV25-1 with TRBJ1-3; D is unresolved. Germline loops: CDR1 MGHDK, CDR2 SYGVNS. The CDR3 is 15 amino acids. V was trimmed by 4 bases and J by 0 bases, leaving 10 bases between them. For the CDR3, the DNA is TGTGCCAGCAGTGGGCTACAGCACTCTGGAAACACCATATATTTT. Translation: CASSGLQHSGNTIYF.

This rearrangement joins TRBV5-8 to TRBJ2-7, with D hard to call. V was shortened by 0 bases and J by 4 bases, with 5 bases between the two germline ends. This CDR3 contains 12 residues. Germline assignment: CDR1 SGHTS and CDR2 YDEGEE. The CDR3 region has the DNA TGTGCCAGCAGCTTGGAGCCTTACGAGCAGTACTTC. Protein sequence: CASSLEPYEQYF.

This clone occurred a few times. This sequence joins TRBV13 and TRBJ2-7; 10 positions match TRBD2. The CDR3 loop spans 14 amino acids. J was trimmed by 4 bases and V by 3 bases; bases with no gene match: 3. From germline, CDR1 is PRHDT and CDR2 FYEKMQ (reference sequence). CDR3 sequence: CASSLELAGYEQYF. The CDR3 DNA follows: TGTGCCAGCAGCTTGGAACTAGCGGGGTACGAGCAGTACTTC.

The rearrangement links TRBV5-8 to TRBJ1-1; 12 bases are shared with TRBD1. After removal of 1 base from V and 1 base from J, the junction contained 5 bases not matched to a gene. Looked up from germline, CDR1 is SGHTS and CDR2 is YDEGEE. The CDR3 is 17 amino acids. CDR3 DNA sequence: TGTGCCAGCAGCTTGAGGGACAGGGGGCTGGGGAACACTGAAGCTTTCTTT. Residues: CASSLRDRGLGNTEAFF. Filled out from reference TRBV5-8 and TRBJ1-1, the complete variable domain reads EAGVTQSPTHLIKTRGQQATLRCSPISGHTSVYWYQQALGLGLQFLLWYDEGEERNRGNFPPRFSGRQFPNYSSELNVNALELEDSALYLCASSLRDRGLGNTEAFFGQGTRLTVV.

Points on this clone: One junction end does not reproduce the germline sequence, and a read error may be involved. The chain employs TRBV18 and TRBJ2-1, with TRBD2 identical over 8 bases. The CDR3 totals 16 residues. The germline V gene has CDR1 KGHSH and CDR2 LQKENI. The CDR3 DNA reads as TGTGCCAGCTCACCACCTTCCGGGACTAGTACGGTTGAGCAGCTCTTC. Encoded protein: CASSPPSGTSTVEQLF.

The chain links TRBV9 to TRBJ2-7; D is undetermined. CDR1 and CDR2 (germline): SGDLS, YYNGEE. Trimming shortened V by 0 bases and J by 2 bases, and 9 bases separated the two germline ends. The CDR3 is 14 residues long. The CDR3 coding sequence is TGTGCCAGCAGCGTAGGAGGATCTCCCTACGAGCAGTACTTC. Residues: CASSVGGSPYEQYF.

With regard to this clone: Other DNA variants within this sample encode the same CDR3. The chain has TRBV28 and TRBJ2-7, with D perhaps matching TRBD2 (5 bases). CDR1 is MDHEN, CDR2 SYDVKM, per germline. This CDR3 spans 10 amino acids. V lost 8 bases and J lost 7, with 9 bases in between. CDR3 residues: CASSRGEQYF. CDR3 bases: TGTGCCAGCTCTCGCGGGGAGCAGTACTTC.

V gene TRBV15 combines with J gene TRBJ2-1; TRBD2 agrees at 9 bases. The CDR3 is 16 residues long. V was clipped by 0 bases and J by 2 bases; unmatched bases: 2. Germline V CDR1 and CDR2: LNHNV, YYDKDF (reference sequence). The CDR3 protein is CATSRDPSGTYNEQFF. The CDR3 DNA follows: TGTGCCACCAGCAGAGACCCTAGCGGGACCTACAATGAGCAGTTCTTC.

This clone appeared a few times. The rearrangement uses TRBV7-2 and TRBJ2-7; 9 nucleotides line up with TRBD1. The germline gives CDR1 SGHTA, CDR2 FQGNSA. This CDR3 has 13 residues. Germline trimming cut 5 bases from V and 4 bases from J; bases unmatched to any gene: 3. This CDR3 reads CASSPGTGYEQYF. In DNA, the CDR3 is TGTGCCAGCAGCCCCGGGACAGGGTACGAGCAGTACTTC.

This clone was detected only once. V usage is TRBV18 and J usage is TRBJ2-7; possible D gene TRBD1, 6 bases. V lost 1 base to trimming and J lost 5 bases, with 15 bases between them. CDR3 length equals 15 residues. Germline V gene sequence: CDR1 KGHSH, CDR2 LQKENI. CDR3 sequence: CASSPRPGAAHEQYF. CDR3 DNA: TGTGCCAGCTCACCACGACCAGGGGCGGCCCACGAGCAGTACTTC.

This clone was observed a handful of times. The rearrangement uses TRBV7-6 and TRBJ2-5; tentatively, D is TRBD2 (5 bases). CDR1 and CDR2 from the germline V gene are SGHVS and FNYEAQ. The CDR3 spans 15 residues. Trimming pared 3 bases from V and 7 bases from J, leaving 18 bases between. CDR3 amino acids: CASSLNPLESWTQYF. Written as DNA, the CDR3 is TGTGCCAGCAGCTTGAACCCACTAGAGTCTTGGACCCAGTACTTC.

V gene TRBV20-1 combines with J gene TRBJ1-2; D not certain. The CDR3 is 11 amino acids. From germline, CDR1 is DFQATT and CDR2 SNEGSKA (reference sequence). V lost 5 bases to trimming and J lost 5 bases, with 9 bases between them. The CDR3 DNA sequence: TGCAGTGCTCCAAACCTATATGGCTACACCTTC. Translation gives CSAPNLYGYTF.

The CDR3 protein is CASSPSGTATLARQFF. DNA of the CDR3: TGTGCCAGCAGCCCATCCGGGACAGCGACCCTAGCGAGGCAGTTCTTC. V is TRBV7-9 and J is TRBJ2-1; D might be TRBD1 (7 bases). The germline V gene has CDR1 SEHNR and CDR2 FQNEAQ (reference sequence). CDR3 length: 16 amino acids. V dropped 5 bases and J dropped 12 bases, with 26 bases sitting between them.